One TCR beta chain is described in this entry. These data are taken from a study of blood T cell repertoires in COVID-19. Study-level information: Some COVID-19 samples were acute and others convalescent; all came from the United States, Italy and Spain. From T cells, B-cell-depleted T cells, or PBMCs came the material, which was cDNA or gDNA.

Original processing notes: Reference gene primer amplification gave estimated nucleated cell counts. The repertoire was sequenced with immunoSEQ multiplex PCR; TCRdb's copy has only in-frame clones and lacks some. V and J calls and clone size come straight from that table; D and trimming were deduced from the DNA. The top ten clones hold roughly 4% of a sample with roughly 250,000 clones, 88% of them seen once. This CDR3 comprises 10 residues. The chain couples TRBV21-1 to TRBJ1-2; TRBD1 reflects the table's D call only, with no check against the DNA. TRBV21-1 is annotated as a pseudogene. This sequence was found in a man in his sixties who had recovered from COVID-19. The sequenced sample consisted of peripheral blood. This CDR3 reads CASSTRDRSF. The DNA for the CDR3 is TGTGCCAGCAGCACCCGGGACAGGTCCTTC.